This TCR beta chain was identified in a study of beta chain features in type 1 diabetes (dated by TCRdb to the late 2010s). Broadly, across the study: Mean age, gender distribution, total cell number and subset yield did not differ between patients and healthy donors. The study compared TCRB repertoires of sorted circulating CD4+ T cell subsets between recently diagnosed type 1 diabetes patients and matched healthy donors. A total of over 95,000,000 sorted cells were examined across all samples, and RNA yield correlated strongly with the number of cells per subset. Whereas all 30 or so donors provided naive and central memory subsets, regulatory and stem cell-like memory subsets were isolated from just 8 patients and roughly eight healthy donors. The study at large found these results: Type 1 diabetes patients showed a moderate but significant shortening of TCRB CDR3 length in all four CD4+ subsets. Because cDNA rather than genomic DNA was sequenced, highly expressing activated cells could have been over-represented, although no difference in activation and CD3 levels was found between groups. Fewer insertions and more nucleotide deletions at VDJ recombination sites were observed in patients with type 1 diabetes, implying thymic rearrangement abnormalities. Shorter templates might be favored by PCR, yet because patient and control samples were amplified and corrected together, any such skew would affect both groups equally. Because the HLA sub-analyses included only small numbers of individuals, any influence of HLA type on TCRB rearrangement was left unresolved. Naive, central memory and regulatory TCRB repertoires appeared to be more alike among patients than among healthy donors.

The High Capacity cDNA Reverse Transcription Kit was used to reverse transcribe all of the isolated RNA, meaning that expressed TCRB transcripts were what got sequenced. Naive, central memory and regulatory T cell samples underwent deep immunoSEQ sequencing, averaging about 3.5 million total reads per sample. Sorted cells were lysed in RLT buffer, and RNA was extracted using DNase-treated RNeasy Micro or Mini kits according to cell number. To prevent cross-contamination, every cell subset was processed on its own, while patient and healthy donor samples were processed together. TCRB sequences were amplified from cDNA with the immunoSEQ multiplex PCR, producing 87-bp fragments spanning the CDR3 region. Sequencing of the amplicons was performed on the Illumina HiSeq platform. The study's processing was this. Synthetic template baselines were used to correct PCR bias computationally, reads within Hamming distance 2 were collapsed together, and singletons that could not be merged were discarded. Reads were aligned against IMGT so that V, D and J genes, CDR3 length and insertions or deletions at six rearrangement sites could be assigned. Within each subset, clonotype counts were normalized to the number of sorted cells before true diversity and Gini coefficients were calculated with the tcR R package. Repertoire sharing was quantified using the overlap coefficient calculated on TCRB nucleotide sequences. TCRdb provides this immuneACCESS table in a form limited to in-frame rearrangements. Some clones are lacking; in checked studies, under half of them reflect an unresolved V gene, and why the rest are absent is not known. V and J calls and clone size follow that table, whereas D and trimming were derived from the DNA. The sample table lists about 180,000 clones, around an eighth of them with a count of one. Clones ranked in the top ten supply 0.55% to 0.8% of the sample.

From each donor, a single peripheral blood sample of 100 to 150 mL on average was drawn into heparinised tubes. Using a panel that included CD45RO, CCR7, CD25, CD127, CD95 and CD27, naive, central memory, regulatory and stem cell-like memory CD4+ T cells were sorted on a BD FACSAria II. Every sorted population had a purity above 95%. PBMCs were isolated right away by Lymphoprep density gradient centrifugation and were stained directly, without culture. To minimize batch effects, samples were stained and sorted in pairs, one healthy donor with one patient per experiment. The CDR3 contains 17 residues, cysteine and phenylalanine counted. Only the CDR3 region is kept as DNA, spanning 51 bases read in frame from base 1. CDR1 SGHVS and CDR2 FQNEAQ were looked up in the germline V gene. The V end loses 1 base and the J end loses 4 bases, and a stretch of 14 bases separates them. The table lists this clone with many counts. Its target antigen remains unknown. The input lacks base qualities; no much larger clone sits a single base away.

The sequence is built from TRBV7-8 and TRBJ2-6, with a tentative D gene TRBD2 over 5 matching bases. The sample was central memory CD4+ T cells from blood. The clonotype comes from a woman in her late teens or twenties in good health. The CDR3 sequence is CASSLGRGSRGANVLTF. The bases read TGTGCCAGCAGCTTAGGACGGGGTTCCCGAGGGGCCAACGTCCTGACTTTC.